This entry features one T cell receptor beta chain sequence. Data came from immunoSEQ multiplex PCR; TCRdb stores just in-frame clones and leaves some out. The data show over 65,000 clones, roughly 90% seen once. This sample stems from a study of PD-L1 blockade in urothelial cancer. Study-wide context: Blood samples had a median of approximately 150,000 T cells, 83,000 or so unique TCRs, and clonality about 0.074.

This CDR3 is built from 15 residues. Germline loops: CDR1 MGHDK, CDR2 SYGVNS. The V segment lost 1 base and the J segment 2 bases; nucleotides outside the gene matches: 1. Time point denoted: pretreatment peripheral blood. This specimen consisted of PBMCs, obtained around atezolizumab (anti-PD-L1) treatment. V and J are TRBV25-1 and TRBJ1-5, with 8 bases identical to TRBD1. The sequence came from a man aged 65 to 85 with urothelial cancer. CDR3 residues: CASSESGQGNQPQHF. For the CDR3, the DNA is TGTGCCAGCAGTGAATCGGGACAGGGCAATCAGCCCCAGCATTTT.